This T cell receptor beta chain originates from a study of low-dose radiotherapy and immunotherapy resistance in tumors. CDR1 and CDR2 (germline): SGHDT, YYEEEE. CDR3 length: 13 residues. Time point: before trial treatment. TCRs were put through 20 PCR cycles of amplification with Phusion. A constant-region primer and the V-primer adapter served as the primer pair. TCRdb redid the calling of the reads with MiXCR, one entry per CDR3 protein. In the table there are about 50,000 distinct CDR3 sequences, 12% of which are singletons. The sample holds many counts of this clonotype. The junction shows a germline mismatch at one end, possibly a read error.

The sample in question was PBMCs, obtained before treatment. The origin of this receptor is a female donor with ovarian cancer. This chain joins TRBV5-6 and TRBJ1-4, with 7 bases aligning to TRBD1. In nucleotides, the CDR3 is TGTGCCAGCAGATTGGGACAGCGGGAAAAACTGTTTTTT. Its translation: CASRLGQREKLFF.